Listed below are T cell receptor beta chains from one sample, sequenced in a study of OX40 agonist ivuxolimab in advanced cancers. Libraries were prepared by immunoSEQ multiplex PCR; TCRdb keeps only in-frame clonotypes and omits some of them. The sample comprises approximately 76,000 clones, about 89% of which are singletons, and just over 0.75% rests with the top ten. The starting material was CD4+ or CD8+ T cells sorted from blood, obtained in a trial of the OX40 agonist ivuxolimab. All receptors derive from an adult with an advanced solid tumor such as melanoma, head and neck, liver or kidney cancer. Each CDR3 is given with its conserved first and last residue. The order of the fields is D gene, clone size, V gene, J gene, CDR3 DNA, CDR3 protein. The D gene is left open where the match is weak. Clone size, where shown, is once, few, many, or a class for clones that have expanded.

D: NA; size: NA; V: TRBV2; J: TRBJ2-3; DNA: TGTGCCAGCAGTCGCACAGATACGCAGTATTTT; CDR3: CASSRTDTQYF
D: NA; size: NA; V: TRBV6-6; J: TRBJ2-2; DNA: TGTGCCAGCAGTCCCTCCCGCCCCGGGGAGCTGTTTTTT; CDR3: CASSPSRPGELFF
D: NA; size: NA; V: TRBV2; J: TRBJ2-3; DNA: TGTGCCAGCAGTGAAAGGCAGGGGTATACGCAGTATTTT; CDR3: CASSERQGYTQYF
D: NA; size: NA; V: TRBV19; J: TRBJ1-1; DNA: TGTGCCAGTAGTATATGGGTGAACACTGAAGCTTTCTTT; CDR3: CASSIWVNTEAFF
D: NA; size: NA; V: TRBV7-2; J: TRBJ2-5; DNA: TGTGCCAGCAGCTTTACTGAACAAGAGACCCAGTACTTC; CDR3: CASSFTEQETQYF
D: NA; size: NA; V: TRBV15; J: TRBJ2-3; DNA: TGTGCCACCAGCAGAGGAGTGGGCACAGATACGCAGTATTTT; CDR3: CATSRGVGTDTQYF
D: NA; size: once; V: TRBV19; J: TRBJ1-1; DNA: TGTGCCAGTAGGGACGGAGCTCATGAAGCTTTCTTT; CDR3: CASRDGAHEAFF
D: NA; size: NA; V: TRBV27; J: TRBJ1-2; DNA: TGTGCCAGCAGGCGTCAGGGAACTAACTATGGCTACACCTTC; CDR3: CASRRQGTNYGYTF
D: TRBD2; size: NA; V: TRBV4-2; J: TRBJ2-2; DNA: TGTGCCAGCAGCCATCTCTACGGACTAGCGGGGGGGCCCGACACCGGGGAGCTGTTTTTT; CDR3: CASSHLYGLAGGPDTGELFF
D: TRBD1; size: NA; V: TRBV7-3; J: TRBJ1-6; DNA: TGTGCCAGCAGTCGACAGGGGGATGGGTCACCCCTCCACTTT; CDR3: CASSRQGDGSPLHF
D: TRBD1; size: NA; V: TRBV7-3; J: TRBJ1-1; DNA: TGTGCCAGCAGCTACGGACAGGGGGAAGCTTTCTTT; CDR3: CASSYGQGEAFF
D: TRBD2; size: NA; V: TRBV5-4; J: TRBJ2-3; DNA: TGTGCCAGCAGCTTGGCGGGAGGTTTAGATACGCAGTATTTT; CDR3: CASSLAGGLDTQYF
D: TRBD1; size: NA; V: TRBV5-1; J: TRBJ2-2; DNA: TGCGCCAGCAGCAAAGCACAGGGGGCAATGAACACCGGGGAGCTGTTTTTT; CDR3: CASSKAQGAMNTGELFF
D: NA; size: NA; V: TRBV4-3; J: TRBJ1-2; DNA: TGCGCCAGCAGCCAAGCCGGCTGGGGTGGCTACACCTTC; CDR3: CASSQAGWGGYTF
D: NA; size: few; V: TRBV11-1; J: TRBJ2-3; DNA: TGTGCCAGCAGCTCTCATTCCACGGGAGTAACGCAGTATTTT; CDR3: CASSSHSTGVTQYF
D: TRBD1; size: once; V: TRBV27; J: TRBJ2-5; DNA: TGTGCCAGCAGTTCATCCCCCAGGGGGCGTTTAGAGACCCAGTACTTC; CDR3: CASSSSPRGRLETQYF
D: NA; size: NA; V: TRBV28; J: TRBJ1-5; DNA: TGTGCCAGCAGTGCCCAGGGGCCGAGTCAGCCCCAGCATTTT; CDR3: CASSAQGPSQPQHF